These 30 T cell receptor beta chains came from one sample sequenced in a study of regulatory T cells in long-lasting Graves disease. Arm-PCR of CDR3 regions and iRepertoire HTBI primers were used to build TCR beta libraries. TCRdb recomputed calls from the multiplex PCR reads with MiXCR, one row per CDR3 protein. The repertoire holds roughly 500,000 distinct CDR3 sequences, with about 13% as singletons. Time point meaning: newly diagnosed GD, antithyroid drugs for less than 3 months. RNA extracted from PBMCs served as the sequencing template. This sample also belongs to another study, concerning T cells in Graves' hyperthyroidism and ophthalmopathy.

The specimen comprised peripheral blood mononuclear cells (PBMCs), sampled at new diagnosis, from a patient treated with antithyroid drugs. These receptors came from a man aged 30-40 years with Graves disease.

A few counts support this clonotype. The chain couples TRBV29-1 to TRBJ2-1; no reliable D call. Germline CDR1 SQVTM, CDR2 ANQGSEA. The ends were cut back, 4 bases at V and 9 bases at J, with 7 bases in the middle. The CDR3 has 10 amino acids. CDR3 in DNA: TGCAGCGTTGCCGGCGGTGAGCAGTTCTTC. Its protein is CSVAGGEQFF.

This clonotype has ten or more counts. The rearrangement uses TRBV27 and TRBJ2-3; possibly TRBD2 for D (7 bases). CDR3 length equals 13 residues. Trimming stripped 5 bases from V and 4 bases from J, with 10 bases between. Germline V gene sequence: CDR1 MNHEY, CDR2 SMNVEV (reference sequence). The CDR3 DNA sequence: TGTGCCAGCAGTCGAGGGGGGGCAGATACGCAGTATTTT. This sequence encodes CASSRGGADTQYF.

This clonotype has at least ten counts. The CDR3: CASRRRTSGRVPYNEQFF. The CDR3 coding sequence is TGTGCCAGCAGGCGCCGAACTAGCGGGAGGGTTCCTTACAATGAGCAGTTCTTC. The rearrangement uses TRBV6-1 and TRBJ2-1, with 13 bases lining up with TRBD2. CDR3 length equals 18 residues. With 6 bases clipped from V and 4 bases from J, the junction kept 12 bases outside the gene matches. Germline values: CDR1 MNHNS, CDR2 SASEGT.

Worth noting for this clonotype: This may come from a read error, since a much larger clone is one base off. The CDR3 spells CASSYLAGPFQETQYF. In DNA, the CDR3 is TGTGCCAGCAGTTACCTAGCGGGGCCCTTCCAAGAGACCCAGTACTTC. This chain uses TRBV28 with TRBJ2-5; TRBD2 agrees at 9 bases. The J segment lost 1 base and the V segment lost 4 bases, leaving 7 bases of the junction unmatched. There are 16 residues in the CDR3. Germline V gene data show CDR1 as MDHEN and CDR2 as SYDVKM.

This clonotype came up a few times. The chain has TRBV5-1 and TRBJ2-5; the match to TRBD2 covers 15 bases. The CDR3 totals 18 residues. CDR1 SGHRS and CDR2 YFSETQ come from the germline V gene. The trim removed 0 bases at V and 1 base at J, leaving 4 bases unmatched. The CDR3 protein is CASSLVGLAGGPQETQYF. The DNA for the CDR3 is TGCGCCAGCAGCTTGGTGGGACTAGCGGGAGGCCCCCAAGAGACCCAGTACTTC.

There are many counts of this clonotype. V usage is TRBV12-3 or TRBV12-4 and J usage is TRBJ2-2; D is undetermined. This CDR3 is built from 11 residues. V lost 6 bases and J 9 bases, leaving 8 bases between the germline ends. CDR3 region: CASSLVRELFF. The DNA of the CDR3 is TGTGCCAGCAGCCTTGTCCGGGAGCTGTTTTTT.

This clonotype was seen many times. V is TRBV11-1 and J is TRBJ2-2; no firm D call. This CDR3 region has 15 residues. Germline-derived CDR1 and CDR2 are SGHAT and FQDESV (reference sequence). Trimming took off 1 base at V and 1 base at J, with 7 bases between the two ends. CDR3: CASSLDGWNTGELFF. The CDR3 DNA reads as TGTGCCAGCAGCTTAGATGGCTGGAACACCGGGGAGCTGTTTTTT.

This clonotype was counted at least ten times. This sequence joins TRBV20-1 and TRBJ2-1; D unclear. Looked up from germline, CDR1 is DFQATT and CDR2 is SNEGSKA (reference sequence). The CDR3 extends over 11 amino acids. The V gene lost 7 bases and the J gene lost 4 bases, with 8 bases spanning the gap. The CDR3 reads CSVRVYNEQFF. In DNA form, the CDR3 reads TGCAGTGTCCGTGTATACAATGAGCAGTTCTTC.

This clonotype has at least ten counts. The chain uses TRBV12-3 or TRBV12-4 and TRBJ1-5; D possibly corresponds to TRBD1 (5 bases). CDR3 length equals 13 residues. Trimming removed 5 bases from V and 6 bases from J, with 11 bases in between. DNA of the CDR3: TGTGCCAGCAGTGTCGCCGGGGGTCAGCCCCAGCATTTT. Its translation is CASSVAGGQPQHF.

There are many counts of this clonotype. In nucleotides, the CDR3 is TGTGCCAGCAGCAGCTCCCGACTTTGGGAGACCCAGTACTTC. It yields the protein CASSSSRLWETQYF. The chain combines TRBV7-8 with TRBJ2-5; D not resolved. V gave up 5 bases and J gave up 5 bases, with 15 bases separating them. Per germline, CDR1 SGHVS and CDR2 FQNEAQ. The CDR3 is made up of 14 amino acids.

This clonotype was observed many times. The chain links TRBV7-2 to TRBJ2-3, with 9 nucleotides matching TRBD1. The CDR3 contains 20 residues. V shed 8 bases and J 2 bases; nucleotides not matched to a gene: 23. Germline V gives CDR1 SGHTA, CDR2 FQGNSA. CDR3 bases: TGTGCCAGCCTTGACCGCGTGGGGACAGGGCTCCTCAGGATCACAGATACGCAGTATTTT. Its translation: CASLDRVGTGLLRITDTQYF.

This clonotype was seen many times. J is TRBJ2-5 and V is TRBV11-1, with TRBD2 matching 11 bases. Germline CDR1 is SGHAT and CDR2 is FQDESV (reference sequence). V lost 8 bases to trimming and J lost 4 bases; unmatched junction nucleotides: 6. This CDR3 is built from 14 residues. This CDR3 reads CASHGLAGGETQYF. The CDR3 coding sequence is TGTGCCAGCCACGGGCTAGCGGGAGGAGAGACCCAGTACTTC.

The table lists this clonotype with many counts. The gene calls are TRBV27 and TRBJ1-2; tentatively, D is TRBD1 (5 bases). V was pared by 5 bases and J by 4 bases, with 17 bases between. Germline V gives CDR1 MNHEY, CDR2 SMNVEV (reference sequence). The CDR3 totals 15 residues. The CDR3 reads CASSPSRGSSYGYTF. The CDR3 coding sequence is TGTGCCAGCAGTCCGTCCCGGGGCAGCTCCTATGGCTACACCTTC.

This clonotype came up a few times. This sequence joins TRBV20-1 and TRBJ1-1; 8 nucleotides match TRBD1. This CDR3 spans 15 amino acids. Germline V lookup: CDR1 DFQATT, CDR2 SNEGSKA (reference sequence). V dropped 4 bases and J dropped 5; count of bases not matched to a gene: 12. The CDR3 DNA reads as TGCAGTGCTACCCAGGGCGCAGGGGGCAAGACTGAAGCTTTCTTT. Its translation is CSATQGAGGKTEAFF.

CDR3 DNA sequence: TGTGCCAGCAGCCGCCAGGGGGACAGGGTGATGCAGTACTTC. Encoded protein: CASSRQGDRVMQYF. This rearrangement joins TRBV3-1 to TRBJ2-7; 9 bases are shared with TRBD1. CDR3 length: 14 residues. Germline V CDR1 and CDR2: LGHDT, YNNKEL (reference sequence). Trimming cost V 4 bases and J 9 bases; bases outside gene matches: 10.

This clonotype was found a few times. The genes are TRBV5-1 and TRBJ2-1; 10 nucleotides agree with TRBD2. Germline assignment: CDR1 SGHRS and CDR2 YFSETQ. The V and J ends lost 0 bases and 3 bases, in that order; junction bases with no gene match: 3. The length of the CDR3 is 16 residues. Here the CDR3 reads CASSLERTSGYNEQFF. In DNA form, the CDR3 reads TGCGCCAGCAGCTTGGAGCGGACTAGCGGCTACAATGAGCAGTTCTTC.

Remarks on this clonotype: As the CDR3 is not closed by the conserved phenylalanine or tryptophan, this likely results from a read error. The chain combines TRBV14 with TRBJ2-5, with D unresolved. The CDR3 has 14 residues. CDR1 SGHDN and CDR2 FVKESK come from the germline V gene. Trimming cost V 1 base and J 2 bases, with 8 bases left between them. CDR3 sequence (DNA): TGTGCCAGCAGCCAAGTATGGAGTCAAGAGACCCAGTACCTC. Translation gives CASSQVWSQETQYL.

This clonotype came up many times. The CDR3 here is CSARQGELSNQPQHF. CDR3 in DNA: TGCAGTGCTAGACAGGGAGAACTCAGCAATCAGCCCCAGCATTTT. V is TRBV20-1 and J is TRBJ1-5, with D possibly being TRBD1 (5 bases). V was clipped by 2 bases and J by 1 base, with 12 bases between them. Germline values: CDR1 DFQATT, CDR2 SNEGSKA (reference sequence). The CDR3 loop spans 15 amino acids.

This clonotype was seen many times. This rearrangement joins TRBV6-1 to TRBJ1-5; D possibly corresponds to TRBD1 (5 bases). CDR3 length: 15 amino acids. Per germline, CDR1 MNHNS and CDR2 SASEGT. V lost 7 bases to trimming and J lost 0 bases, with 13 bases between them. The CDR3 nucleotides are TGTGCCAGCACTAGACAGATTATTAGCAATCAGCCCCAGCATTTT. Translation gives CASTRQIISNQPQHF.

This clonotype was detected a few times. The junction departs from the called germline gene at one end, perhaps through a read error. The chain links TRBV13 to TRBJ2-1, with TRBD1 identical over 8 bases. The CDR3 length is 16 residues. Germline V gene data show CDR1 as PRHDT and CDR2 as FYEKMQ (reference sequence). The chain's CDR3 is CATYRATGGSNNGQFF. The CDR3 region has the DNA TGTGCCACCTACCGGGCAACAGGGGGGTCCAACAATGGGCAGTTCTTC. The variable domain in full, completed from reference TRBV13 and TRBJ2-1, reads AAGVIQSPRHLIKEKRETATLKCYPIPRHDTVYWYQQGPGQDPQFLISFYEKMQSDKGSIPDRFSAQQFSDYHSELNMSSLELGDSALYFCATYRATGGSNNGQFFGPGTRLTVL.

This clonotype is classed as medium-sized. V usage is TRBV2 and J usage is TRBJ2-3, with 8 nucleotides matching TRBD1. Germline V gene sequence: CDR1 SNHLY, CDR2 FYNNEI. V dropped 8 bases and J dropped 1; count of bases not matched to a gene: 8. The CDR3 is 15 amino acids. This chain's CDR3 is CASLGTGQGTDTQYF. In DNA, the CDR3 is TGTGCCAGCCTCGGAACGGGACAGGGCACAGATACGCAGTATTTT. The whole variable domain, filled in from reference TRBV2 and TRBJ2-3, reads EPEVTQTPSHQVTQMGQEVILRCVPISNHLYFYWYRQILGQKVEFLVSFYNNEISEKSEIFDDQFSVERPDGSNFTLKIRSTKLEDSAMYFCASLGTGQGTDTQYFGPGTRLTVL.

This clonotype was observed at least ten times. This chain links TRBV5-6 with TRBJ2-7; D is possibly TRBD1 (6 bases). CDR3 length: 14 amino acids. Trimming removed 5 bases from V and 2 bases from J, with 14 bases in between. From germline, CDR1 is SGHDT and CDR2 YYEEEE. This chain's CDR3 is CASRVGTHPYEQYF. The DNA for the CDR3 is TGTGCCAGCAGGGTGGGGACACATCCCTACGAGCAGTACTTC. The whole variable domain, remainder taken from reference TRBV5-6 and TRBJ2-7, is DAGVTQSPTHLIKTRGQQVTLRCSPKSGHDTVSWYQQALGQGPQFIFQYYEEEERQRGNFPDRFSGHQFPNYSSELNVNALLLGDSALYLCASRVGTHPYEQYFGPGTRLTVT.

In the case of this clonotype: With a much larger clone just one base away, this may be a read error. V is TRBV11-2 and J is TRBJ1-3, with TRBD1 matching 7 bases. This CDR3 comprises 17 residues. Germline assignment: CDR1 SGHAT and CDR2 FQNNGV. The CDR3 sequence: CANSLDAGQVTGNTIYF. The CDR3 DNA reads TGTGCCAACAGCTTAGATGCAGGACAGGTGACTGGAAACACCATATATTTT. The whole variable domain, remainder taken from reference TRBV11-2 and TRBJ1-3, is EAGVAQSPRYKIIEKRQSVAFWCNPISGHATLYWYQQILGQGPKLLIQFQNNGVVDDSQLPKDRFSAERLKGVDSTLKIQPAKLEDSAVYLCANSLDAGQVTGNTIYFGEGSWLTVV.

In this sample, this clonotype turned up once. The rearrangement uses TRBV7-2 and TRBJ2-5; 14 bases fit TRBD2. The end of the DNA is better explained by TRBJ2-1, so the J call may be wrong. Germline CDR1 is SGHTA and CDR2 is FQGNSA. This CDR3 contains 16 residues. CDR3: CASRLGLAGANNEQFF. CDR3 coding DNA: TGTGCCAGCAGACTGGGACTAGCGGGAGCAAACAATGAGCAGTTCTTC.

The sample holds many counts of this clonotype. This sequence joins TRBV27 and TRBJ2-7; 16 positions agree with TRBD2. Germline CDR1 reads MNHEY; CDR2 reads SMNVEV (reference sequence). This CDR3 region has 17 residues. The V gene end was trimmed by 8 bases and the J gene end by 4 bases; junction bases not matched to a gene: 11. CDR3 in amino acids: CASRGTSGRAIGYEQYF. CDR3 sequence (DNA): TGTGCCAGCCGAGGGACTAGCGGGAGGGCCATAGGATACGAGCAGTACTTC.

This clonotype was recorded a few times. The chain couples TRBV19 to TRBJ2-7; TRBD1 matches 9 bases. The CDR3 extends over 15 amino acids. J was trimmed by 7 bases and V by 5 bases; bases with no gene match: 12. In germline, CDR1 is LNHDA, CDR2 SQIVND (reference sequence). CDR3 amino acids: CASSSRDRDLGEQYF. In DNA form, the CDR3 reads TGTGCCAGTAGTTCCCGGGACAGGGATTTGGGGGAGCAGTACTTC.

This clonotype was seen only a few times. CDR3 region: CALTTSGSSYEQYF. For the CDR3, the DNA is TGTGCCCTCACCACTAGCGGGAGCTCCTACGAGCAGTACTTC. V is TRBV30 and J is TRBJ2-7, with 11 bases identical to TRBD2. V dropped 8 bases and J dropped 0; count of bases not matched to a gene: 6. The CDR3 contains 14 residues. The V gene's germline CDR1 is GTSNPN and CDR2 SVGIG (reference sequence).

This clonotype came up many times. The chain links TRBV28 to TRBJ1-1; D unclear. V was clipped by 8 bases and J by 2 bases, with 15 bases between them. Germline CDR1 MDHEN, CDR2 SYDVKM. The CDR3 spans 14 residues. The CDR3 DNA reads TGTGCCAGCGGGTCGCTAAGCGCCAACACTGAAGCTTTCTTT. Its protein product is CASGSLSANTEAFF. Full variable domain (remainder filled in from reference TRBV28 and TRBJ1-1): DVKVTQSSRYLVKRTGEKVFLECVQDMDHENMFWYRQDPGLGLRLIYFSYDVKMKEKGDIPEGYSVSREKKERFSLILESASTNQTSMYLCASGSLSANTEAFFGQGTRLTVV.

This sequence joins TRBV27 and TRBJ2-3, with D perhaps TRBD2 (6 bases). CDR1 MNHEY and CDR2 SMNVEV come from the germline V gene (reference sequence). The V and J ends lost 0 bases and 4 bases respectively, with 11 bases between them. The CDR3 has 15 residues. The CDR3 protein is CASSLSTLASDTQYF. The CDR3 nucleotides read TGTGCCAGCAGTTTATCTACGCTAGCGTCAGATACGCAGTATTTT.

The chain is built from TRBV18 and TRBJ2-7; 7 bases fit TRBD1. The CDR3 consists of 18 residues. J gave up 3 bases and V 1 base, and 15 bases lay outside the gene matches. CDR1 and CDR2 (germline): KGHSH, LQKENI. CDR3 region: CASSPRLLRDSLHYEQYF. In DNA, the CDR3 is TGTGCCAGCTCACCACGACTCCTCCGGGACAGTCTTCACTACGAGCAGTACTTC. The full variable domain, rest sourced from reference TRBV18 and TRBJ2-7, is NAGVMQNPRHLVRRRGQEARLRCSPMKGHSHVYWYRQLPEEGLKFMVYLQKENIIDESGMPKERFSAEFPKEGPSILRIQQVVRGDSAAYFCASSPRLLRDSLHYEQYFGPGTRLTVT.